These 31 T cell receptor beta chains were all obtained from the same sample, sequenced in a study of T cell changes during pregnancy in multiple sclerosis. The protocol was immunoSEQ multiplex PCR, while the TCRdb copy is restricted to in-frame clones and leaves out a portion. The data contain about 100,000 clones, approximately 93% of them singletons. The sample was peripheral blood, taken after pregnancy. These receptors were obtained from a female donor with multiple sclerosis, enrolled in a pregnancy study.

The chain links TRBV6-5 to TRBJ1-2, with a tentative D call TRBD1 (6 bases). Germline lookup yields CDR1 MNHEY and CDR2 SVGAGI. CDR3 length: 12 residues. V was clipped by 7 bases and J by 4 bases, with 10 bases between them. The CDR3 nucleotides are TGTGCCAGCATGTCAGGGGCCTATGGCTACACCTTC. Translation: CASMSGAYGYTF.

The chain employs TRBV5-1 and TRBJ2-7, with 7 bases that match TRBD2. V shed 0 bases and J 4 bases; nucleotides not matched to a gene: 4. In germline, CDR1 is SGHRS, CDR2 YFSETQ. CDR3 length: 14 amino acids. The CDR3 here is CASSLERGGYEQYF. CDR3 coding DNA: TGCGCCAGCAGCTTGGAGCGGGGAGGATACGAGCAGTACTTC.

This clone was found once. The chain joins TRBV5-1 to TRBJ1-1; a possible D gene is TRBD1 (6 bases). There are 14 residues in the CDR3. Germline lookup yields CDR1 SGHRS and CDR2 YFSETQ. Trimming took off 4 bases at V and 6 bases at J, with 16 bases between the two ends. The CDR3 loop reads CASSKIGTRSEAFF. In DNA form, the CDR3 reads TGCGCCAGCAGCAAAATCGGGACAAGGTCTGAAGCTTTCTTT.

This rearrangement joins TRBV6-5 to TRBJ2-1; 7 positions agree with TRBD1. V lost 4 bases to trimming and J lost 5 bases; unmatched junction nucleotides: 11. The CDR3 is 16 residues long. Germline CDR1 is MNHEY and CDR2 is SVGAGI. CDR3 residues: CASSFQMGQIDNEQFF. The CDR3 DNA reads TGTGCCAGCAGTTTCCAGATGGGACAGATCGACAATGAGCAGTTCTTC.

The chain recombines TRBV11-2 with TRBJ1-6, with D possibly TRBD1 on 6 matching bases. CDR3 length equals 16 residues. The germline V gene has CDR1 SGHAT and CDR2 FQNNGV. The V gene lost 1 base and the J gene lost 7 bases, with 14 bases spanning the gap. CDR3 residues: CASSLAFMQGNSPLHF. The DNA for the CDR3 is TGTGCCAGCAGCTTAGCTTTCATGCAGGGGAATTCACCCCTCCACTTT.

The V and J genes are TRBV21-1 and TRBJ2-7; the table's D call, TRBD2, has no DNA check behind it. TRBV21-1 is a listed pseudogene. The CDR3 runs 13 residues. CDR3 in DNA: TGTGCCAGCAGACGGGGGGCAGTCTACGAGCAGTACTTC. Protein: CASRRGAVYEQYF.

This chain connects TRBV5-1 to TRBJ1-6, with no clear D. The germline V gene encodes CDR1 SGHRS and CDR2 YFSETQ. The CDR3 length is 13 residues. Trimming shortened V by 0 bases and J by 10 bases, and 8 bases separated the two germline ends. The CDR3 is CASSLGQESPLHF. The DNA of the CDR3 is TGCGCCAGCAGCTTGGGGCAAGAATCACCCCTCCACTTT.

This rearrangement joins TRBV29-1 to TRBJ1-2; 7 bases fit TRBD1. The CDR3 has 14 amino acids. V gave up 0 bases and J gave up 8 bases; unmatched junction bases: 9. Germline CDR1 SQVTM, CDR2 ANQGSEA. CDR3 coding DNA: TGCAGCGTTGAAGACCCGAACAGGGGAACAGGCTACACCTTC. It codes for CSVEDPNRGTGYTF.

CDR3 nucleotide sequence: TGTGCCAGCAGCTCCGGACAGGGAACAAATCAGCCCCAGCATTTT. Amino acids: CASSSGQGTNQPQHF. V gene TRBV7-2 combines with J gene TRBJ1-5; 8 bases map to TRBD1. V shed 4 bases and J 4 bases; nucleotides not matched to a gene: 6. CDR1 SGHTA and CDR2 FQGNSA come from the germline V gene. The CDR3 is 15 amino acids.

The chain joins TRBV4-1 to TRBJ1-6; possible D gene TRBD1, 5 bases. The CDR3 spans 17 residues. V was trimmed by 0 bases and J by 4 bases, leaving 13 bases between them. The germline CDR1 and CDR2 sequences are MGHRA and YSYEKL. This chain's CDR3 is CASSQDPAGGYNSPLHF. In DNA form, the CDR3 reads TGCGCCAGCAGCCAAGATCCCGCCGGGGGTTATAATTCACCCCTCCACTTT.

The gene calls are TRBV7-8 and TRBJ2-3, with 9 bases fitting TRBD2. The CDR3 sequence is 15 residues long. The V segment lost 1 base and the J segment 11 bases; nucleotides outside the gene matches: 10. Germline CDR1 is SGHVS and CDR2 is FQNEAQ. The CDR3 is CASSLGLAEKVLQYF. The CDR3 bases are TGTGCCAGCAGCTTAGGACTAGCGGAAAAGGTTTTGCAGTATTTT.

The gene calls are TRBV10-3 and TRBJ1-1; a possible D gene is TRBD1 (6 bases). This CDR3 spans 13 amino acids. Trimming took off 7 bases at V and 7 bases at J, with 16 bases between the two ends. Looked up from germline, CDR1 is ENHRY and CDR2 is SYGVKD. The CDR3 DNA reads as TGTGCCATCACTATGGACAGTCTCGGTGAAGCTTTCTTT. This codes for CAITMDSLGEAFF.

This clone has just one count. The chain couples TRBV10-2 to TRBJ2-1, with D possibly TRBD1 on 5 matching bases. The CDR3 extends over 12 amino acids. V shed 3 bases and J shed 5 bases, with 5 bases lying between them. Germline V gene sequence: CDR1 WSHSY, CDR2 SAAADI. CDR3 DNA: TGCGCCAGCAGTGACAGGGACAATGAGCAGTTCTTC. Its protein product is CASSDRDNEQFF.

The chain recombines TRBV13 with TRBJ2-5; D might be TRBD1 (5 bases). CDR1 PRHDT and CDR2 FYEKMQ come from the germline V gene (reference sequence). Between the trimmed V and J ends, which lost 5 bases and 5 bases, there was a span of 18 bases. The length of the CDR3 is 15 residues. The CDR3 protein is CASSESTGSTETQYF. CDR3 bases: TGTGCCAGCAGCGAAAGCACAGGTTCTACGGAGACCCAGTACTTC.

The J gene is TRBJ2-1, the V gene TRBV7-6; TRBD2 matches at 11 bases. V was pared by 4 bases and J by 7 bases, with 9 bases of the junction left unmatched. There are 16 residues in the CDR3. Germline loops: CDR1 SGHVS, CDR2 FNYEAQ. CDR3 loop: CASSSPTSGAYNEQFF. In nucleotides, the CDR3 is TGTGCCAGCAGCTCCCCGACTAGCGGGGCGTATAATGAGCAGTTCTTC.

The chain combines TRBV7-9 with TRBJ2-5; 7 positions agree with TRBD2. The CDR3 runs 14 residues. With 5 bases clipped from V and 3 bases from J, the junction kept 6 bases outside the gene matches. Germline CDR1 SEHNR, CDR2 FQNEAQ (reference sequence). For the CDR3, the DNA is TGTGCCAGCAGCATCTCCGGGACTAAAGAGACCCAGTACTTC. Amino acid sequence: CASSISGTKETQYF.

This clone has only one observation. This chain uses TRBV7-9 with TRBJ1-4, with a weak D call TRBD1 (6 bases). The CDR3 length is 14 residues. Between the trimmed V and J ends, which lost 6 bases and 5 bases, there was a span of 13 bases. CDR1 and CDR2 (germline): SEHNR, FQNEAQ (reference sequence). The CDR3 sequence: CASRPDSLNEKLFF. As DNA, the CDR3 is TGTGCCAGCAGGCCGGACAGCCTCAATGAAAAACTGTTTTTT.

This clone was seen only a few times. This sequence joins TRBV15 and TRBJ1-2, with TRBD1 matching over 7 bases. V shed 4 bases and J 2 bases; nucleotides not matched to a gene: 1. Germline V CDR1 and CDR2: LNHNV, YYDKDF (reference sequence). The CDR3 loop spans 13 amino acids. The CDR3 sequence: CATSKGQNYGYTF. Written as DNA, the CDR3 is TGTGCCACCAGCAAGGGACAGAACTATGGCTACACCTTC.

In DNA, the CDR3 is TGTGCCAGCTCCCATCAGGTGGGGGGTGTACCCTACAATGAGCAGTTCTTC. Its translation is CASSHQVGGVPYNEQFF. The chain joins TRBV18 to TRBJ2-1, with a possible D match to TRBD2 (6 bases). The germline V and J ends were trimmed by 6 bases and 2 bases, with 20 bases remaining between them. The CDR3 is made up of 17 amino acids. Germline V gives CDR1 KGHSH, CDR2 LQKENI.

This clone was picked up a small number of times. Sequence at one end of the junction differs from germline and may be a read error. The chain couples TRBV4-1 to TRBJ2-1; D call uncertain. There are 11 residues in the CDR3. Looked up from germline, CDR1 is MGHRA and CDR2 is YSYEKL. CDR3: CASSHYDEQFF. DNA of the CDR3: TGCGCCAGCAGCCACTACGATGAGCAGTTCTTC.

This rearrangement joins TRBV14 to TRBJ2-3; 8 bases line up with TRBD1. Losses at the gene ends were 1 base for V and 4 bases for J; bases not matched to a gene: 4. This CDR3 spans 15 amino acids. Germline values: CDR1 SGHDN, CDR2 FVKESK. The CDR3 protein is CASSQVNRGSDTQYF. In nucleotides, the CDR3 is TGTGCCAGCAGCCAAGTAAACAGGGGGTCAGATACGCAGTATTTT.

V and J are TRBV6-5 and TRBJ2-5; tentatively, D is TRBD2 (6 bases). CDR3 length equals 13 residues. Trimming shortened V by 5 bases and J by 3 bases, and 10 bases separated the two germline ends. Germline-derived CDR1 and CDR2 are MNHEY and SVGAGI. Here the CDR3 reads CASSPPGEETQYF. The CDR3 DNA reads as TGTGCCAGCAGTCCACCGGGGGAAGAGACCCAGTACTTC.

The chain is built from TRBV5-6 and TRBJ1-1; tentatively, D is TRBD1 (5 bases). Germline V gives CDR1 SGHDT, CDR2 YYEEEE. V lost 3 bases and J 5 bases, leaving 14 bases between the germline ends. This CDR3 contains 14 residues. CDR3 loop: CASSWGGLGTEAFF. CDR3 nucleotide sequence: TGTGCCAGCAGCTGGGGGGGTCTGGGGACTGAAGCTTTCTTT.

The V gene is TRBV19, the J gene TRBJ2-7; a weak D match, TRBD1 (6 bases). V was cut by 7 bases and J by 2 bases, with 18 bases left in between. This CDR3 contains 15 residues. Germline CDR1 reads LNHDA; CDR2 reads SQIVND (reference sequence). CDR3 sequence (DNA): TGTGCCAGTACCCCTGGACAGTCGCCCACCTACGAGCAGTACTTC. The encoded protein is CASTPGQSPTYEQYF.

The chain recombines TRBV6-5 with TRBJ2-5; 7 nucleotides align to TRBD1. V trimming: 6 bases; J trimming: 4 bases; junction bases outside the gene matches: 5. The CDR3 contains 13 residues. Germline V gene sequence: CDR1 MNHEY, CDR2 SVGAGI. The CDR3 DNA is TGTGCCAGCAGCCCTGACAGGGCAGAGACCCAGTACTTC. Its protein product is CASSPDRAETQYF.

The chain has TRBV29-1 and TRBJ1-2; D not certain. V lost 6 bases to trimming and J lost 8 bases, with 22 bases between them. This CDR3 region has 14 residues. Germline loops: CDR1 SQVTM, CDR2 ANQGSEA. CDR3 in amino acids: CSVTTGRRGKGYTF. The CDR3 nucleotides are TGCAGCGTCACAACCGGCCGGCGGGGAAAGGGCTACACCTTC.

The chain has TRBV5-8 and TRBJ1-4; TRBD1 matches at 7 bases. Germline lookup yields CDR1 SGHTS and CDR2 YDEGEE. With V trimmed by 4 bases and J by 8 bases, 11 bases remained unmatched. This CDR3 is built from 15 residues. CDR3 in DNA: TGTGCCAGCAGCAGCCTACAGGGGATGGGAGAAAAACTGTTTTTT. It specifies CASSSLQGMGEKLFF. Drawing the rest from reference TRBV5-8 and TRBJ1-4, the complete variable domain is EAGVTQSPTHLIKTRGQQATLRCSPISGHTSVYWYQQALGLGLQFLLWYDEGEERNRGNFPPRFSGRQFPNYSSELNVNALELEDSALYLCASSSLQGMGEKLFFGSGTQLSVL.

This chain uses TRBV5-1 with TRBJ2-7, with TRBD1 as a possible D gene (5 bases). The V end lost 5 bases, the J end lost 3 bases, and 12 bases lay between the germline ends. The CDR3 consists of 13 residues. Germline CDR1 and CDR2: SGHRS and YFSETQ. CDR3 in amino acids: CASRVRQSYEQYF. Written as DNA, the CDR3 is TGCGCCAGCAGGGTTAGACAGAGCTACGAGCAGTACTTC.

This chain links TRBV27 with TRBJ1-4; D possibly corresponds to TRBD1 (6 bases). Between the trimmed V and J ends, which lost 5 bases and 0 bases, there was a span of 13 bases. Germline assignment: CDR1 MNHEY and CDR2 SMNVEV (reference sequence). This CDR3 has 16 residues. CDR3 loop: CASSRSGTPTNEKLFF. CDR3 DNA: TGTGCCAGCAGTCGATCCGGGACACCAACTAATGAAAAACTGTTTTTT.

V gene TRBV2 combines with J gene TRBJ2-1; 8 nucleotides agree with TRBD1. V shed 4 bases and J 5 bases; nucleotides not matched to a gene: 7. Germline-derived CDR1 and CDR2 are SNHLY and FYNNEI. The CDR3 covers 15 residues. The CDR3: CASSGDRWKDNEQFF. The CDR3, as DNA: TGTGCCAGCAGTGGGGACAGGTGGAAGGACAATGAGCAGTTCTTC. Full variable domain (outside the CDR3, taken from reference TRBV2 and TRBJ2-1): EPEVTQTPSHQVTQMGQEVILRCVPISNHLYFYWYRQILGQKVEFLVSFYNNEISEKSEIFDDQFSVERPDGSNFTLKIRSTKLEDSAMYFCASSGDRWKDNEQFFGPGTRLTVL.

The chain carries TRBV2 and TRBJ1-6, with 8 bases identical to TRBD1. This CDR3 region has 15 residues. The ends lost 3 bases at V and 6 bases at J; junction bases unmatched: 4. Germline V gene data show CDR1 as SNHLY and CDR2 as FYNNEI. CDR3 in amino acids: CASSDLTGANSPLHF. CDR3 sequence (DNA): TGTGCCAGCAGTGATCTGACAGGGGCTAATTCACCCCTCCACTTT.